Sequencing of this T cell receptor (beta chain) was carried out in a study of shared clonotypes between healthy human individuals. Overall study results and limits: In general, naive subsets displayed greater estimated richness than memory subsets did. Generation probability values for non-shared clonotypes were lower than those for clonotypes shared by all four donors.

About this clone: Its antigen is unknown.

V was clipped by 4 bases and J by 5 bases; unmatched bases: 9. The CDR3 runs to 15 residues. The germline CDR1 and CDR2 sequences are MDHEN and SYDVKM. Sequenced by immunoSEQ multiplex PCR; TCRdb stores in-frame clones only, minus some. The sample comprises around 1.1 million clones, approximately 77% of which are singletons, and approximately 0.95% rests with the top ten. The TCR comes from a man aged 18 to 30 in good health. Some clones in this sample may be carry-over from other donors' samples. What was sequenced was memory CD4+ T cells from PBMCs. Subset specified: CD45RA-negative fraction. The rearrangement links TRBV28 to TRBJ2-5, with TRBD1 matching 8 bases. The CDR3 reads CASSSSGQGAETQYF. The CDR3 DNA reads as TGTGCCAGCAGTTCCTCTGGACAGGGAGCCGAGACCCAGTACTTC.